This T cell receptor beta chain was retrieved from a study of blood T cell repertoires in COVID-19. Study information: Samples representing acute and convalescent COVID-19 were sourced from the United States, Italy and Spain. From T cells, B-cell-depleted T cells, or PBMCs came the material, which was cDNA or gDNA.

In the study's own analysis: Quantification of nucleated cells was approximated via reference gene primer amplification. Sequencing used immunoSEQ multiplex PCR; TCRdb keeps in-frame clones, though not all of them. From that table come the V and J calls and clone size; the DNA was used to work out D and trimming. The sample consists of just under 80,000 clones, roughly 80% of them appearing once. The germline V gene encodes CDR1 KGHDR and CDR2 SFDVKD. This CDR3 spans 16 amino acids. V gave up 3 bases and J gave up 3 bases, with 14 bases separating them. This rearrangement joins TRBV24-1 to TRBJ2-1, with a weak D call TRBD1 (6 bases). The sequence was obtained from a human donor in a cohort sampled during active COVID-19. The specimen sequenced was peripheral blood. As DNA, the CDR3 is TGTGCCACCAGTGATCCCCGCAGGGGCGGCTACAATGAGCAGTTCTTC. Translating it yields CATSDPRRGGYNEQFF.